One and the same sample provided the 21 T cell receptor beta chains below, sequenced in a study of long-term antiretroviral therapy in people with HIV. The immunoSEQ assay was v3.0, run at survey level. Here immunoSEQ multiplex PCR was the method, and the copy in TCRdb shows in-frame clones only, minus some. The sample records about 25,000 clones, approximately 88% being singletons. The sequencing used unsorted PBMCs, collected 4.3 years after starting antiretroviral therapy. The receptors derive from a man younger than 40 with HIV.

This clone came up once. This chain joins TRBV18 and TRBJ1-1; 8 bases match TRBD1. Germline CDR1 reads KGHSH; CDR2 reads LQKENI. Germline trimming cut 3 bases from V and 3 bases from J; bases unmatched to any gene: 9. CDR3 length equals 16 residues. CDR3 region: CASSPGQAGGYTEAFF. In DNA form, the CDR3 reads TGTGCCAGCTCACCGGGACAGGCAGGGGGGTACACTGAAGCTTTCTTT.

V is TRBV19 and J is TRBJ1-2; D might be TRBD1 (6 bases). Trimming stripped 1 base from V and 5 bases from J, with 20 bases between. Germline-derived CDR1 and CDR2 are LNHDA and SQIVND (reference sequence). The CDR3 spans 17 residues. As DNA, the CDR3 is TGTGCCAGTAGTATAGTAGGGGCGGACAGCGTTGGGTATGGCTACACCTTC. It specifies CASSIVGADSVGYGYTF.

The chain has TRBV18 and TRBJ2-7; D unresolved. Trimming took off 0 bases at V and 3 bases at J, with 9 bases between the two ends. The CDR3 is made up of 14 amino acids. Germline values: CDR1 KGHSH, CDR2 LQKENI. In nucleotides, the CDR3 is TGTGCCAGCTCACCACCGTCAAGGGTCTACGAGCAGTACTTC. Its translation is CASSPPSRVYEQYF.

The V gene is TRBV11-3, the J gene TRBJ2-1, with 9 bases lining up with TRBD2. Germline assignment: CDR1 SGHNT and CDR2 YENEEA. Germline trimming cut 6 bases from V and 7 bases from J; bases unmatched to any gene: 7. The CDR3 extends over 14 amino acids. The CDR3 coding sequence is TGTGCCAGCAGGCGGGGGGGATTAAGGAATGAGCAGTTCTTC. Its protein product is CASRRGGLRNEQFF.

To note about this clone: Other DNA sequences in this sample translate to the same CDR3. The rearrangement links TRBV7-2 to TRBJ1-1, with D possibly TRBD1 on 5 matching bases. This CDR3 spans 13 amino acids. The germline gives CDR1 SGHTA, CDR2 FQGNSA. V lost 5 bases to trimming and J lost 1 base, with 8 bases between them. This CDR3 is CASSLTGNTEAFF. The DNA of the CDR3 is TGTGCCAGCAGCCTCACAGGGAACACTGAAGCTTTCTTT.

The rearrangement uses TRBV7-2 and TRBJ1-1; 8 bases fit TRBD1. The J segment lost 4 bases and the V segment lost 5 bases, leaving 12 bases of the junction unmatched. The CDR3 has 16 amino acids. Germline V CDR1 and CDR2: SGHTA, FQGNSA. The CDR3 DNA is TGTGCCAGCAGCCCCATACACGGACAGGGAGTCACTGAAGCTTTCTTT. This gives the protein CASSPIHGQGVTEAFF.

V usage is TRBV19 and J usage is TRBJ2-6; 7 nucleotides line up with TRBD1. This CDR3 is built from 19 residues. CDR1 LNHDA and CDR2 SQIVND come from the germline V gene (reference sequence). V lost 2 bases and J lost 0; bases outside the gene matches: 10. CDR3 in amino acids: CASSISFVDRASGANVLTF. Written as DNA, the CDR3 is TGTGCCAGTAGTATATCGTTTGTCGACAGGGCCTCTGGGGCCAACGTCCTGACTTTC.

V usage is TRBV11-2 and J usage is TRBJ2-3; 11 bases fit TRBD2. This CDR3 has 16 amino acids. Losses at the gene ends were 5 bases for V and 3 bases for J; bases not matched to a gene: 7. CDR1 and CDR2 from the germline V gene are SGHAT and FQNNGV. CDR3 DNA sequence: TGTGCCAGCAGCCCCCTTAGCGGGAGGGTTACAGATACGCAGTATTTT. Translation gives CASSPLSGRVTDTQYF.

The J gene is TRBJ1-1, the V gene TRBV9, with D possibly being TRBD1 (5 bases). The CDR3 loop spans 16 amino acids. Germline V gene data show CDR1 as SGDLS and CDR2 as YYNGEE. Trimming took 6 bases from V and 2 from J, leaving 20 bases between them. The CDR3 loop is CASTPRPGPINTEAFF. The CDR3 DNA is TGTGCCAGCACCCCAAGGCCGGGACCGATCAACACTGAAGCTTTCTTT.

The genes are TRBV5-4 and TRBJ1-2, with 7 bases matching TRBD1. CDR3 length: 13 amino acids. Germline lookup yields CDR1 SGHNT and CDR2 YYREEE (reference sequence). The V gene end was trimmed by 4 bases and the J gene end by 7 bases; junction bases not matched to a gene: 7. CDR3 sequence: CASSLRQGRGYTF. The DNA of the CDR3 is TGTGCCAGCAGCCTAAGACAGGGCCGTGGCTACACCTTC.

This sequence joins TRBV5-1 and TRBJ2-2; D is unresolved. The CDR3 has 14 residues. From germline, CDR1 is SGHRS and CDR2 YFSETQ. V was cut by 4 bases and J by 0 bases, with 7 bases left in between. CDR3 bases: TGCGCCAGCAGCAGGCAGACGAACACCGGGGAGCTGTTTTTT. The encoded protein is CASSRQTNTGELFF.

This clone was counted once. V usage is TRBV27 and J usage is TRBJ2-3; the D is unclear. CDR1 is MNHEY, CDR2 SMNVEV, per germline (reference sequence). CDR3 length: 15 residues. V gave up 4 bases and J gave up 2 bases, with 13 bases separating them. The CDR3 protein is CASSYTPPDTDTQYF. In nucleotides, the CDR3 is TGTGCCAGCAGTTATACCCCCCCCGACACAGATACGCAGTATTTT.

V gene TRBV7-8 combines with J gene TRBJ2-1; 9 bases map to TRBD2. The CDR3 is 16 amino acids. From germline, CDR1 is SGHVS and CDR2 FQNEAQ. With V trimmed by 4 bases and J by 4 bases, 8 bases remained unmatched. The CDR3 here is CASSYSSGGLYNEQFF. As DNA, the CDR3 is TGTGCCAGCAGCTACAGTAGCGGGGGCCTTTACAATGAGCAGTTCTTC.

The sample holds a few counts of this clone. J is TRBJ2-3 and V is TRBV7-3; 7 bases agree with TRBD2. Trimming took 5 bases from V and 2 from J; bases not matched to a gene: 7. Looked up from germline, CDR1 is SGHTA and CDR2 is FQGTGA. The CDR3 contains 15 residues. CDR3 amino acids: CASSQRDSNTDTQYF. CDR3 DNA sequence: TGTGCCAGCAGCCAGCGGGACTCTAACACAGATACGCAGTATTTT.

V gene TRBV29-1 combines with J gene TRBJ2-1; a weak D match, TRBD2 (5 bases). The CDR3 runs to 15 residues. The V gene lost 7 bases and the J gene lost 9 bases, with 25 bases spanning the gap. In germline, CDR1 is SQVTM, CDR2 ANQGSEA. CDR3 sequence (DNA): TGCAGCGCTTACGGAGGTAGACCCCTGGTGGGTGAGCAGTTCTTC. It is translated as CSAYGGRPLVGEQFF.

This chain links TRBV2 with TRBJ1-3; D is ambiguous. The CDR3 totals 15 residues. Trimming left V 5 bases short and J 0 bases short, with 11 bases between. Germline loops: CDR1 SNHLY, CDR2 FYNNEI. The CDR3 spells CASSPSGYSGNTIYF. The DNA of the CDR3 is TGTGCCAGCAGTCCTTCGGGATACTCTGGAAACACCATATATTTT.

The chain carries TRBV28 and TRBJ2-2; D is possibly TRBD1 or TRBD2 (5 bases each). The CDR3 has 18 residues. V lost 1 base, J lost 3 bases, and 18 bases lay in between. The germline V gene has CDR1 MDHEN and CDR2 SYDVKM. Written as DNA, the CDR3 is TGTGCCAGCAGTTTATCGGGTCCTGGGGGTAGGGACACCGGGGAGCTGTTTTTT. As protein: CASSLSGPGGRDTGELFF.

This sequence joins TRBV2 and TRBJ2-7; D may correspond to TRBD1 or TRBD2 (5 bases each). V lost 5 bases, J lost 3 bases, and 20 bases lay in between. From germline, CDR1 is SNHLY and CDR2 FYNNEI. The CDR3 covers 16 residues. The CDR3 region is CASSPRVGTARYEQYF. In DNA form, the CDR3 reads TGTGCCAGCAGTCCTAGAGTCGGGACGGCGCGCTACGAGCAGTACTTC.

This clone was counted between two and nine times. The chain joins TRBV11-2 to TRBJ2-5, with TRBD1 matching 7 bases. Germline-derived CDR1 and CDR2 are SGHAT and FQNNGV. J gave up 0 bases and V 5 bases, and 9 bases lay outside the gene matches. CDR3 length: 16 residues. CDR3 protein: CASSPKGGADQETQYF. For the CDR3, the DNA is TGTGCCAGCAGCCCGAAAGGGGGCGCTGACCAAGAGACCCAGTACTTC.

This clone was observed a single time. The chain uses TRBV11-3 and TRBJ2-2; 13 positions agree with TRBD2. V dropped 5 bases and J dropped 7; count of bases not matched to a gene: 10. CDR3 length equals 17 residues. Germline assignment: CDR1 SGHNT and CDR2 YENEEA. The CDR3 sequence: CASSVELAGGPGGELFF. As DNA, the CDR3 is TGTGCCAGCAGCGTCGAACTAGCGGGAGGGCCCGGCGGGGAGCTGTTTTTT.

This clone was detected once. The DNA of the CDR3 is TGCAGCGTGAATCGGGCAGTGAACACTGAAGCTTTCTTT. This codes for CSVNRAVNTEAFF. The V and J genes are TRBV29-1 and TRBJ1-1; D unresolved. The V gene lost 6 bases and the J gene lost 0 bases, with 11 bases spanning the gap. There are 13 residues in the CDR3. CDR1 and CDR2 (germline): SQVTM, ANQGSEA.